Listed here are 18 T cell receptor beta chains from one sample, sequenced in a study of T-cell reconstitution after alpha-beta-depleted transplantation in children. Preparation of the TCRbeta library involved a method that used unique molecular identifiers. TCRdb re-analysed the PCR reads in MiXCR, keeping a single row per CDR3 protein. In the table there are about 76,000 distinct CDR3 sequences, roughly 13% of which are singletons. The sample here was PBMCs, mostly from graft donor cells, taken 180 days after TCRalphabeta/CD19-depleted stem cell transplant. The receptors here all came from a male patient under 10 years old who had a stem cell transplant for acute lymphoblastic leukemia, so the T cells may come from the graft donor.

This clonotype was counted many times. The J gene is TRBJ2-3, the V gene TRBV12-3 or TRBV12-4; D call uncertain. Trimming removed 3 bases at V and 2 bases at J, with 6 bases between. This CDR3 has 13 amino acids. In nucleotides, the CDR3 is TGTGCCAGCAGTTTTTTCTACACAGATACGCAGTATTTT. Translated, it gives CASSFFYTDTQYF.

This clonotype has more than one count but fewer than ten. This chain connects TRBV6-2 or TRBV6-3 to TRBJ2-5; D is unresolved. This CDR3 region has 13 residues. V gave up 2 bases and J gave up 5 bases, with 9 bases separating them. Germline V gives CDR1 MNHEY, CDR2 SVGEGT. The CDR3 sequence: CASSYDSTETQYF. CDR3 nucleotide sequence: TGTGCCAGCAGTTACGATAGTACCGAGACCCAGTACTTC.

This clonotype was seen only a few times. CDR3 DNA sequence: TGTGCCAGCAGCTTAGGACTAGCGGGAGGAGTTTCCTACGAGCAGTACTTC. Translating it yields CASSLGLAGGVSYEQYF. This chain joins TRBV7-2 and TRBJ2-7; 13 nucleotides agree with TRBD2. J was trimmed by 1 base and V by 1 base; bases with no gene match: 4. Looked up from germline, CDR1 is SGHTA and CDR2 is FQGNSA. The CDR3 is 17 amino acids.

This rearrangement joins TRBV20-1 to TRBJ1-2; tentatively, D is TRBD1 (5 bases). Germline CDR1 reads DFQATT; CDR2 reads SNEGSKA (reference sequence). V was shortened by 3 bases and J by 8 bases, with 22 bases between the two germline ends. The CDR3 length is 15 residues. The CDR3 spells CSASDGAGLQKGYTF. As DNA, the CDR3 is TGCAGTGCTAGTGATGGGGCAGGCCTTCAAAAGGGCTACACCTTC.

The J gene is TRBJ2-5, the V gene TRBV4-3; 8 nucleotides agree with TRBD1. V lost 0 bases, J lost 9 bases, and 9 bases stayed unmatched. CDR1 and CDR2 (germline): LGHNA, YSLEER. The CDR3 is 15 residues long. The CDR3 sequence: CASSQDPDRARAQYF. The CDR3 DNA reads TGCGCCAGCAGCCAAGATCCGGACAGGGCGAGAGCCCAGTACTTC.

This clonotype was picked up a small number of times. The chain recombines TRBV20-1 with TRBJ2-5; 8 bases line up with TRBD2. The germline V gene has CDR1 DFQATT and CDR2 SNEGSKA (reference sequence). Trimming at V came to 6 bases and at J to 4 bases, leaving 13 bases not matched to a gene. The CDR3 has 15 residues. CDR3 sequence (DNA): TGCAGTGCCAGCCCCCTGACCGGGGGGGGAGAGACCCAGTACTTC. This gives the protein CSASPLTGGGETQYF.

In its sample, this clonotype was seen a few times. The chain couples TRBV5-1 to TRBJ2-1, with D tentatively TRBD1 (5 bases). V was cut by 2 bases and J by 6 bases, with 15 bases left in between. Germline V gene lookup returns CDR1 SGHRS and CDR2 YFSETQ. This CDR3 has 15 amino acids. CDR3 DNA: TGCGCCAGCAGCTTATTGTCAGGGAAATCCAATGAGCAGTTCTTC. This sequence encodes CASSLLSGKSNEQFF.

The sample holds a few counts of this clonotype. The rearrangement uses TRBV20-1 and TRBJ1-2, with TRBD1 matching over 7 bases. Germline CDR1 DFQATT, CDR2 SNEGSKA (reference sequence). The length of the CDR3 is 14 residues. J was trimmed by 4 bases and V by 1 base; bases with no gene match: 6. The CDR3 protein is CSARGGSGGYGYTF. Written as DNA, the CDR3 is TGCAGTGCTAGAGGGGGGTCAGGGGGCTATGGCTACACCTTC.

This clonotype is labeled as medium-sized. V and J are TRBV27 and TRBJ1-1, with D perhaps matching TRBD1 (6 bases). This CDR3 comprises 12 residues. V lost 8 bases and J lost 4, with 11 bases in between. The germline V gene encodes CDR1 MNHEY and CDR2 SMNVEV (reference sequence). DNA of the CDR3: TGTGCCAGCTCTAGGGGGGGCACTGAAGCTTTCTTT. Translating it yields CASSRGGTEAFF.

The chain combines TRBV6-1 with TRBJ1-5; D perhaps matches TRBD1 (6 bases). V was shortened by 6 bases and J by 0 bases, with 24 bases between the two germline ends. Germline CDR1 MNHNS, CDR2 SASEGT. The CDR3 runs 19 residues. CDR3 bases: TGTGCCAGCAGAAGGGGAACAGGGAGGGGATACTATAGCAATCAGCCCCAGCATTTT. Translation gives CASRRGTGRGYYSNQPQHF.

This clonotype was counted only a few times. This chain links TRBV5-1 with TRBJ2-2, with 8 positions matching TRBD2. This CDR3 is built from 17 residues. Germline values: CDR1 SGHRS, CDR2 YFSETQ. V lost 0 bases, J lost 1 base, and 5 bases stayed unmatched. The CDR3 sequence: CASSLARLAQNTGELFF. In DNA, the CDR3 is TGCGCCAGCAGCTTGGCCAGACTAGCGCAGAACACCGGGGAGCTGTTTTTT.

This clonotype was picked up a small number of times. The CDR3 nucleotides are TGTGCCAGCAGTCTTGGGGACAGCAGATTCAATGAGCAGTTCTTC. Encoded protein: CASSLGDSRFNEQFF. The chain is built from TRBV6-4 and TRBJ2-1; TRBD1 matches at 7 bases. This CDR3 is built from 15 residues. Per germline, CDR1 MRHNA and CDR2 SNTAGT. Trimming took 5 bases from V and 6 from J; bases not matched to a gene: 10.

This clonotype was detected a few times. The V gene is TRBV6-1, the J gene TRBJ2-1; D unresolved. The V gene lost 7 bases and the J gene lost 3 bases, with 13 bases spanning the gap. Per the germline V gene, CDR1 is MNHNS and CDR2 is SASEGT. The CDR3 is 14 amino acids. In DNA, the CDR3 is TGTGCCAGCATACAATGGGGATTCTACAATGAGCAGTTCTTC. Encoded protein: CASIQWGFYNEQFF.

V and J are TRBV20-1 and TRBJ1-4, with 9 bases fitting TRBD1. Germline CDR1 reads DFQATT; CDR2 reads SNEGSKA (reference sequence). The CDR3 contains 14 residues. V gave up 5 bases and J gave up 4 bases; unmatched junction bases: 5. The CDR3 coding sequence is TGCAGTGCTCCTAAGACAGGGGGTAATGAAAAACTGTTTTTT. It codes for CSAPKTGGNEKLFF.

This clonotype has more than one count but fewer than ten. The chain employs TRBV7-2 and TRBJ2-7; 11 positions agree with TRBD2. Trimming removed 4 bases from V and 7 bases from J; junction bases left unmatched: 9. The CDR3 sequence is 15 residues long. CDR1 and CDR2 (germline): SGHTA, FQGNSA. CDR3 residues: CASSSRLAGSKEQYF. The CDR3 bases are TGTGCCAGCAGCTCCAGACTAGCGGGGTCGAAAGAGCAGTACTTC. The variable domain in full, completed from reference TRBV7-2 and TRBJ2-7, reads GAGVSQSPSNKVTEKGKDVELRCDPISGHTALYWYRQSLGQGLEFLIYFQGNSAPDKSGLPSDRFSAERTGGSVSTLTIQRTQQEDSAVYLCASSSRLAGSKEQYFGPGTRLTVT.

Ten or more counts support this clonotype. CDR3 sequence: CASSPGRKNQPQHF. CDR3 sequence (DNA): TGTGCCAGCTCACCGGGCAGGAAGAATCAGCCCCAGCATTTT. The rearrangement joins TRBV18 to TRBJ1-5; D gene unclear. This CDR3 spans 14 amino acids. Germline assignment: CDR1 KGHSH and CDR2 LQKENI. V was trimmed by 3 bases and J by 4 bases, leaving 10 bases between them.

The rearrangement uses TRBV7-2 and TRBJ1-3, with D uncertain. V was trimmed by 5 bases and J by 0 bases, leaving 8 bases between them. Germline CDR1 SGHTA, CDR2 FQGNSA. This CDR3 has 14 residues. The CDR3 is CASSGGRSGNTIYF. The CDR3 DNA sequence: TGTGCCAGCAGCGGAGGCCGCTCTGGAAACACCATATATTTT.

This chain links TRBV7-6 with TRBJ2-3; TRBD2 matches at 8 bases. Per the germline V gene, CDR1 is SGHVS and CDR2 is FNYEAQ. The ends lost 5 bases at V and 4 bases at J; junction bases unmatched: 11. There are 16 residues in the CDR3. The chain's CDR3 is CASSPLGAGVADTQYF. The CDR3 bases are TGTGCCAGCAGCCCGTTGGGAGCGGGAGTGGCAGATACGCAGTATTTT.